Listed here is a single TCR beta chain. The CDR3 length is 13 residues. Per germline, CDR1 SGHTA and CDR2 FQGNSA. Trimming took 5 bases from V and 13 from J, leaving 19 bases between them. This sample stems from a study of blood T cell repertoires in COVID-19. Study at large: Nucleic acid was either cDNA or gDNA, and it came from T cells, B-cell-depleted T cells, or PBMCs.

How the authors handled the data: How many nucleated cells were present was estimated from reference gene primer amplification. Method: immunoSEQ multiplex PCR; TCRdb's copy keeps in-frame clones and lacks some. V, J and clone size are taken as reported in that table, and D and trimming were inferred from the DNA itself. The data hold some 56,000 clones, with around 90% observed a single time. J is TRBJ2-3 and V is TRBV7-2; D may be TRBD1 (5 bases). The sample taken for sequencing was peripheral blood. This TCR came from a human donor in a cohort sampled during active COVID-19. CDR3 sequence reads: CASSLDIQANKYF. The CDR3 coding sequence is TGTGCCAGCAGCCTAGATATACAGGCAAACAAGTATTTT.